Following are 25 T cell receptor beta chains from one sample sequenced in a study of shared T cell receptors in the human thymus (dated by TCRdb to the early 2020s). The method behind the library was the immunoSEQ multiplex PCR assay. TCRdb took over this immuneACCESS table, retaining in-frame rearrangements with V and J assigned. Such tables are incomplete; in checked studies, under half of the missing clones stem from an unresolved V gene, and the remainder is unexplained. The sample table shows about 730,000 clones, and 80% to 90% are seen once. The ten largest clonotypes hold roughly 0.01% of the sample. In addition, the sample was reused for a study of human thymus T cells.

Sequencing was performed on thymocytes. The receptors come from a girl under three years old with a congenital heart defect. Donor details come from another sample of the same person, matched by shared clones.

This clone was detected only a few times. The chain is built from TRBV15 and TRBJ2-6; 11 bases fit TRBD1. The length of the CDR3 is 17 residues. In germline, CDR1 is LNHNV, CDR2 YYDKDF (reference sequence). J was trimmed by 2 bases and V by 3 bases; bases with no gene match: 3. The CDR3 DNA reads as TGTGCCACCAGCAGCGGACAGGGGGCCACTGGGGCCAACGTCCTGACTTTC. Amino acids: CATSSGQGATGANVLTF.

J is TRBJ1-2 and V is TRBV10-3, with D tentatively TRBD1 (6 bases). Germline CDR1 ENHRY, CDR2 SYGVKD. V shed 6 bases and J shed 4 bases, with 12 bases lying between them. The CDR3 sequence is 13 residues long. In nucleotides, the CDR3 is TGTGCCATCAGAGCAGGGACATTCTATGGCTACACCTTC. Its translation is CAIRAGTFYGYTF.

The chain has TRBV5-1 and TRBJ1-1; perhaps TRBD1 as D (5 bases). This CDR3 comprises 17 residues. Trimming removed 4 bases at V and 0 bases at J, with 19 bases between. Germline V gene lookup returns CDR1 SGHRS and CDR2 YFSETQ. The CDR3 DNA reads TGCGCCAGCAGCCTGGGACCCAGGGTTTTGGTGAACACTGAAGCTTTCTTT. Translation gives CASSLGPRVLVNTEAFF.

V is TRBV28 and J is TRBJ2-7, with 11 bases identical to TRBD2. This CDR3 comprises 15 residues. V shed 6 bases, J shed 4 bases, and the junction held 8 bases outside the gene matches. CDR1 MDHEN and CDR2 SYDVKM come from the germline V gene. The CDR3 nucleotides read TGTGCCAGCAGCCCCCCGGGACTAGCGGTTTACGAGCAGTACTTC. This codes for CASSPPGLAVYEQYF.

The J gene is TRBJ2-1, the V gene TRBV19, with a possible D match to TRBD1 (5 bases). This CDR3 spans 15 amino acids. V was pared by 4 bases and J by 0 bases, with 10 bases between. CDR1 and CDR2 from the germline V gene are LNHDA and SQIVND (reference sequence). The CDR3 DNA follows: TGTGCCAGTAGTACTGGACAAAACTCCTACAATGAGCAGTTCTTC. The encoded protein is CASSTGQNSYNEQFF.

This clone has a handful of counts. The chain combines TRBV19 with TRBJ2-1, with 8 nucleotides matching TRBD2. Germline V lookup: CDR1 LNHDA, CDR2 SQIVND (reference sequence). J lost 7 bases, V lost 6 bases, and 5 bases had no gene match. This CDR3 contains 13 residues. The CDR3, as DNA: TGTGCCAGTAGGCCGGGACTAGAGAATGAGCAGTTCTTC. Amino acid sequence: CASRPGLENEQFF.

V gene TRBV12-5 combines with J gene TRBJ1-1; the D gene is possibly TRBD1 (5 bases). In germline, CDR1 is LGHNT, CDR2 FRNRAP. Trimming took 7 bases from V and 0 from J, leaving 9 bases between them. The CDR3 runs 13 residues. Written as DNA, the CDR3 is TGTGCTAGTGTCGAGGACATGAACACTGAAGCTTTCTTT. Encoded protein: CASVEDMNTEAFF.

The chain is built from TRBV5-1 and TRBJ1-4; TRBD1 is a possible D gene (6 bases). Per the germline V gene, CDR1 is SGHRS and CDR2 is YFSETQ. Trimming removed 2 bases at V and 5 bases at J, with 16 bases between. CDR3 length: 16 residues. CDR3 residues: CASSFFTQGKNEKLFF. The CDR3 bases are TGCGCCAGCAGCTTTTTCACCCAGGGGAAAAATGAAAAACTGTTTTTT.

V gene TRBV2 combines with J gene TRBJ2-2, with no clear D. The germline V gene has CDR1 SNHLY and CDR2 FYNNEI. With 8 bases removed from V and 1 base from J, the gap between germline ends came to 11 bases. This CDR3 has 14 residues. This chain's CDR3 is CASRHHQNTGELFF. The CDR3 DNA follows: TGTGCCAGCCGACACCACCAGAACACCGGGGAGCTGTTTTTT.

The chain links TRBV5-1 to TRBJ1-3, with a possible D match to TRBD1 (5 bases). V lost 5 bases to trimming and J lost 3 bases, with 6 bases between them. The CDR3 loop spans 12 amino acids. Germline loops: CDR1 SGHRS, CDR2 YFSETQ. CDR3 sequence reads: CASRGDGNTIYF. Here the CDR3 DNA reads TGCGCCAGCAGAGGGGATGGAAACACCATATATTTT. Full variable domain (outside the CDR3, taken from reference TRBV5-1 and TRBJ1-3): KAGVTQTPRYLIKTRGQQVTLSCSPISGHRSVSWYQQTPGQGLQFLFEYFSETQRNKGNFPGRFSGRQFSNSRSEMNVSTLELGDSALYLCASRGDGNTIYFGEGSWLTVV.

The chain has TRBV28 and TRBJ2-1, with 11 bases fitting TRBD2. CDR1 and CDR2 from the germline V gene are MDHEN and SYDVKM. V gave up 6 bases and J gave up 2 bases; unmatched junction bases: 6. The CDR3 sequence is 16 residues long. The CDR3: CASSHSGGATYNEQFF. DNA of the CDR3: TGTGCCAGCAGCCATAGCGGGGGGGCAACCTACAATGAGCAGTTCTTC.

Worth noting for this clone: Other DNA sequences in this sample translate to the same CDR3. The rearrangement joins TRBV5-1 to TRBJ2-3, with no clear D. V shed 2 bases and J shed 3 bases, with 7 bases lying between them. The CDR3 runs to 13 residues. The germline V gene has CDR1 SGHRS and CDR2 YFSETQ. This CDR3 reads CASSLGGTDTQYF. The CDR3 DNA follows: TGCGCCAGCAGCTTAGGCGGTACAGATACGCAGTATTTT.

Note on this clone: The identical CDR3 is also encoded by other nucleotide sequences in the sample. J is TRBJ2-7 and V is TRBV20-1; D is possibly TRBD1 (5 bases). With 3 bases removed from V and 10 bases from J, the gap between germline ends came to 10 bases. CDR3 size: 10 residues. From germline, CDR1 is DFQATT and CDR2 SNEGSKA (reference sequence). CDR3 in amino acids: CSASDRDQYF. CDR3 sequence (DNA): TGCAGTGCTAGCGACAGAGACCAGTACTTC.

The rearrangement joins TRBV10-3 to TRBJ1-2; the match to TRBD1 covers 10 bases. V shed 0 bases, J shed 10 bases, and the junction held 5 bases outside the gene matches. The germline V gene encodes CDR1 ENHRY and CDR2 SYGVKD. The CDR3 loop spans 14 amino acids. The CDR3 DNA follows: TGTGCCATCAGTGAGTCCGGGACAGGGGATGACTACACCTTC. Protein product: CAISESGTGDDYTF.

This chain uses TRBV6-1 with TRBJ2-1; 7 nucleotides line up with TRBD2. Germline assignment: CDR1 MNHNS and CDR2 SASEGT. Trimming at V came to 1 base and at J to 6 bases, leaving 12 bases not matched to a gene. The CDR3 is made up of 17 amino acids. In DNA form, the CDR3 reads TGTGCCAGCAGTGAAGGGTTTCGGAGGGGAGGGCCCAATGAGCAGTTCTTC. This translates into CASSEGFRRGGPNEQFF.

This chain joins TRBV2 and TRBJ1-2, with 7 bases identical to TRBD1. In germline, CDR1 is SNHLY, CDR2 FYNNEI. V shed 5 bases and J 4 bases; nucleotides not matched to a gene: 7. This CDR3 has 14 residues. The CDR3 DNA is TGTGCCAGCAGTCGACAGGGTCTCTTCTATGGCTACACCTTC. Translating it yields CASSRQGLFYGYTF.

This clone has just one count. The V and J genes are TRBV4-2 and TRBJ2-5; D gene unclear. The germline V and J ends were trimmed by 0 bases and 3 bases, with 8 bases remaining between them. Germline CDR1 and CDR2: LGHNA and YNFKEQ. The CDR3 has 14 amino acids. The CDR3 sequence is CASSQETPKETQYF. The DNA of the CDR3 is TGTGCCAGCAGCCAAGAGACACCTAAAGAGACCCAGTACTTC.

This clone was found once. V gene TRBV9 combines with J gene TRBJ2-1; 8 positions agree with TRBD1. Trimming at V came to 2 bases and at J to 9 bases, leaving 13 bases not matched to a gene. The CDR3 is 16 residues long. Germline-derived CDR1 and CDR2 are SGDLS and YYNGEE. The CDR3 protein is CASSVPGQATLVEQFF. For the CDR3, the DNA is TGTGCCAGCAGCGTGCCGGGACAGGCGACTCTAGTTGAGCAGTTCTTC.

This rearrangement joins TRBV28 to TRBJ1-1; D is uncertain. This CDR3 spans 16 amino acids. Trimming took 1 base from V and 1 from J, leaving 13 bases between them. The germline CDR1 and CDR2 sequences are MDHEN and SYDVKM. DNA for the CDR3: TGTGCCAGCAGTTTATATTGGGCGTGGCAGAACACTGAAGCTTTCTTT. Protein: CASSLYWAWQNTEAFF.

J is TRBJ2-3 and V is TRBV18, with no clear D. Germline lookup yields CDR1 KGHSH and CDR2 LQKENI. The CDR3 is 13 amino acids. Between the trimmed V and J ends, which lost 3 bases and 3 bases, there was a span of 7 bases. The CDR3 nucleotides read TGTGCCAGCTCACCCTACCCGACAGATACGCAGTATTTT. Its protein product is CASSPYPTDTQYF.

The V and J genes are TRBV5-4 and TRBJ2-5; 9 bases fit TRBD2. J gave up 5 bases and V 0 bases, and 8 bases lay outside the gene matches. The CDR3 is 16 amino acids. Germline V gene sequence: CDR1 SGHNT, CDR2 YYREEE (reference sequence). This chain's CDR3 is CASSLAAGGPWETQYF. The CDR3 DNA reads TGTGCCAGCAGCTTGGCTGCGGGGGGGCCCTGGGAGACCCAGTACTTC.

The genes are TRBV4-2 and TRBJ2-1; 14 bases line up with TRBD2. The CDR3 has 15 residues. CDR1 is LGHNA and CDR2 is YNFKEQ in the germline V gene. Germline trimming cut 3 bases from V and 8 bases from J; bases unmatched to any gene: 3. The CDR3 spells CASSHGLAGGYEQFF. The DNA of the CDR3 is TGTGCCAGCAGCCACGGACTAGCGGGGGGCTATGAGCAGTTCTTC.

V gene TRBV11-2 combines with J gene TRBJ1-2; maybe TRBD1 (5 bases). The germline CDR1 and CDR2 sequences are SGHAT and FQNNGV. The CDR3 is made up of 12 amino acids. V was clipped by 3 bases and J by 8 bases, with 10 bases between them. CDR3 region: CASSFLWGGYTF. The CDR3, as DNA: TGTGCCAGCAGCTTCTTGTGGGGCGGCTACACCTTC.

The chain joins TRBV27 to TRBJ1-1; TRBD1 matches 9 bases. The CDR3 runs to 19 residues. J gave up 4 bases and V 5 bases, and 20 bases lay outside the gene matches. In germline, CDR1 is MNHEY, CDR2 SMNVEV (reference sequence). CDR3 amino acids: CASSHPLGQGGGTSTEAFF. The CDR3, as DNA: TGTGCCAGCAGTCACCCTTTGGGACAGGGAGGAGGTACGAGCACTGAAGCTTTCTTT.

A single count supports this clone. This rearrangement joins TRBV7-2 to TRBJ2-3, with no clear D. This CDR3 region has 19 residues. V was cut by 5 bases and J by 0 bases, with 24 bases left in between. Germline CDR1 and CDR2: SGHTA and FQGNSA. This CDR3 reads CASSQPKESQCSSTDTQYF. In DNA form, the CDR3 reads TGTGCCAGCAGCCAACCAAAAGAATCACAGTGTTCTAGCACAGATACGCAGTATTTT.